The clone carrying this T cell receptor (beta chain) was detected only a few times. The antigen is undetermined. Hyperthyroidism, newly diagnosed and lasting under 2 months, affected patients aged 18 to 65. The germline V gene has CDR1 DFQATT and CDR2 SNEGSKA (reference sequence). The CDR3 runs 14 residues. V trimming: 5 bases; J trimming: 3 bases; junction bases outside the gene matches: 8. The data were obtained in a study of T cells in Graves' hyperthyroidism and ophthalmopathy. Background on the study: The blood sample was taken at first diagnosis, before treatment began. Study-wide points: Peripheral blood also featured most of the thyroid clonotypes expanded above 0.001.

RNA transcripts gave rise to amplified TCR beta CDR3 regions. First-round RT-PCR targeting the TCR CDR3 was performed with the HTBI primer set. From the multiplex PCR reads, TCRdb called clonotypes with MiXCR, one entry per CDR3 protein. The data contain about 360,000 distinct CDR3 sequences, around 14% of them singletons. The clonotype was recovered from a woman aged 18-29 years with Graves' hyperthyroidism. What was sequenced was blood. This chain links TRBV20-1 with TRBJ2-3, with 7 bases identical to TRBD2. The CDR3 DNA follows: TGCAGTGCTCTCGCGGGAGAGGGGACAGATACGCAGTATTTT. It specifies CSALAGEGTDTQYF.